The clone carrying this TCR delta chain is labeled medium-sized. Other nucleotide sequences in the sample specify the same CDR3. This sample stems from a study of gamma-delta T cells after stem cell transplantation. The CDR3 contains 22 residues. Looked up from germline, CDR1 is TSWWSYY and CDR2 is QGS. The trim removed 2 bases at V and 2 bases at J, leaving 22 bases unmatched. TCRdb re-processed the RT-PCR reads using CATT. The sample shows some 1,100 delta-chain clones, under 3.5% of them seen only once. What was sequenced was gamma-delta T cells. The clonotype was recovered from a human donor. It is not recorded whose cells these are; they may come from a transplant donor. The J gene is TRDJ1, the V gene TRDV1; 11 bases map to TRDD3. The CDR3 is CALGERGTLWGIRAWITDKLIF. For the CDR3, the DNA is TGTGCTCTTGGGGAAAGGGGCACCTTGTGGGGGATACGCGCATGGATTACCGATAAACTCATCTTT.